The T cell receptor (beta chain) described here comes from a study of siplizumab effects on memory and regulatory T cells. General observations from the study: Memory T cells appeared less diverse than naive cells, which seemed to contribute substantially to alloresponse. The authors mapped only a minor fraction of alloreactive clones to unstimulated subsets. Suppressive function of proliferating Tregs from siplizumab cultures was not confirmed. It was not possible to assign a naive or memory phenotype to roughly 80-96% of proliferating CD4+ or CD8+ clones.

In regard to this clone: Its target is unknown.

Method: immunoSEQ multiplex PCR; TCRdb's copy keeps in-frame clones and lacks some. The sample yields 70,000 to 100,000 clones, roughly 93% seen once. This TCR came from a human donor in good health. Sequenced sample: CD8+ T cells sorted from blood.

The CDR3 DNA reads TGTGCCAGCAGCACTGGGACAGCCACTGGAAACACCATATATTTT. Translation: CASSTGTATGNTIYF. The gene calls are TRBV9 and TRBJ1-3, with 7 bases lining up with TRBD1. The CDR3 extends over 15 amino acids. Germline CDR1 and CDR2: SGDLS and YYNGEE. J lost 2 bases, V lost 4 bases, and 6 bases had no gene match.